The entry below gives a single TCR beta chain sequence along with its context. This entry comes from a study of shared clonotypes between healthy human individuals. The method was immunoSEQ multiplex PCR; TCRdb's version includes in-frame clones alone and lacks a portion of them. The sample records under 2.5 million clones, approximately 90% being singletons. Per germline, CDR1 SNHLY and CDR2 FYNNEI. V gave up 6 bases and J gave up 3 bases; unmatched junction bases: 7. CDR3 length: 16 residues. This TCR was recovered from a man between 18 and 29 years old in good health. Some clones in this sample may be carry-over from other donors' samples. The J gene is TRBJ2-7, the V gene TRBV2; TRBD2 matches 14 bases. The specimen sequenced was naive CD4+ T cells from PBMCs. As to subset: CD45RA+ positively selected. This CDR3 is CASRAGLAGESYEQYF. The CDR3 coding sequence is TGTGCCAGCAGGGCGGGACTAGCGGGAGAAAGCTACGAGCAGTACTTC.